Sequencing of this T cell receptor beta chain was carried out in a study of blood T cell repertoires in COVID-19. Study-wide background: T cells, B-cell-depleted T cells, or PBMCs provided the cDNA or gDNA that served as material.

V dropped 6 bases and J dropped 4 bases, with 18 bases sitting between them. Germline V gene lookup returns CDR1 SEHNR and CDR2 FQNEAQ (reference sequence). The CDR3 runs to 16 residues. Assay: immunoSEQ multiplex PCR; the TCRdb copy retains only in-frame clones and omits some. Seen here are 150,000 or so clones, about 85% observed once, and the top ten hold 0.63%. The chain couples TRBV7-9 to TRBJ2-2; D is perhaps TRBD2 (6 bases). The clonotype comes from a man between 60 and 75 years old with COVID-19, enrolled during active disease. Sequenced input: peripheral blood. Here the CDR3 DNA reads TGTGCCAGCAGGGCGGTGGGTAGCGGAGCCACCGGGGAGCTGTTTTTT. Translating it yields CASRAVGSGATGELFF. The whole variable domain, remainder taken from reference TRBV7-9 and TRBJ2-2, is DTGVSQNPRHKITKRGQNVTFRCDPISEHNRLYWYRQTLGQGPEFLTYFQNEAQLEKSRLLSDRFSAERPKGSFSTLEIQRTEQGDSAMYLCASRAVGSGATGELFFGEGSRLTVL.